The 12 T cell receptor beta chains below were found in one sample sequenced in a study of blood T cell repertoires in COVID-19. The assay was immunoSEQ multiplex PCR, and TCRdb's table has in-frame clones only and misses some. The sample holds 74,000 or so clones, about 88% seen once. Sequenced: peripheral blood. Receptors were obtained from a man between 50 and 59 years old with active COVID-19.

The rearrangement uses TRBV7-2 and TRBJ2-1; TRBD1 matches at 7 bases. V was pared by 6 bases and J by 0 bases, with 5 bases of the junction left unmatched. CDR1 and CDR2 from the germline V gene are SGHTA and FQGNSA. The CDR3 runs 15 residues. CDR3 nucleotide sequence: TGTGCCAGCAGGGCCAGGGGGAGCTCCTACAATGAGCAGTTCTTC. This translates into CASRARGSSYNEQFF.

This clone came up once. The DNA of the CDR3 is TGTGCCAGCAGCCCCCGGATGGGGACTGACTACGAGCAGTACTTC. Translation: CASSPRMGTDYEQYF. V is TRBV11-2 and J is TRBJ2-7; tentatively, D is TRBD2 (6 bases). The CDR3 totals 15 residues. The V gene lost 5 bases and the J gene lost 3 bases, with 17 bases spanning the gap. Germline V gene data show CDR1 as SGHAT and CDR2 as FQNNGV. Based on the CDR3 plus reference TRBV11-2 and TRBJ2-7, the full variable domain is EAGVAQSPRYKIIEKRQSVAFWCNPISGHATLYWYQQILGQGPKLLIQFQNNGVVDDSQLPKDRFSAERLKGVDSTLKIQPAKLEDSAVYLCASSPRMGTDYEQYFGPGTRLTVT.

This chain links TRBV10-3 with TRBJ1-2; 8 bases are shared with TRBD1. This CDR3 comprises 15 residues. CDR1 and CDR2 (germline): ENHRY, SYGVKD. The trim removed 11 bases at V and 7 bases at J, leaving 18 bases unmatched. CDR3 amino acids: CASGLGQGIRSGYTF. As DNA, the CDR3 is TGTGCCTCGGGGCTCGGACAGGGAATTCGGAGTGGCTACACCTTC.

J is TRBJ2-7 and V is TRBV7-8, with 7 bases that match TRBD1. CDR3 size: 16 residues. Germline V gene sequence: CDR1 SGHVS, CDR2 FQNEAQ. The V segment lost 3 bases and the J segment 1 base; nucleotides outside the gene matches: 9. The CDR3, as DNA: TGTGCCAGCAGCTTCTATGGGACAGAAGTTTCCTACGAGCAGTACTTC. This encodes CASSFYGTEVSYEQYF.

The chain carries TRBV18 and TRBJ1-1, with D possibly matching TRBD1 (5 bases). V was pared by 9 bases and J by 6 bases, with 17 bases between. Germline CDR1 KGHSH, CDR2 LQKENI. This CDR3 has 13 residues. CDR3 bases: TGTGCCAGTTCCACTACAGGCAATGCTGAAGCTTTCTTT. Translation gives CASSTTGNAEAFF.

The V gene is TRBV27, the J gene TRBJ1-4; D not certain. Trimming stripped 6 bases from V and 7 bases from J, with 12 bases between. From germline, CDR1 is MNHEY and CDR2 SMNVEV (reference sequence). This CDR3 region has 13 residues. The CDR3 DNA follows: TGTGCCAGCAGCCCGAGGCCGGGTGAAAAACTGTTTTTT. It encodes CASSPRPGEKLFF.

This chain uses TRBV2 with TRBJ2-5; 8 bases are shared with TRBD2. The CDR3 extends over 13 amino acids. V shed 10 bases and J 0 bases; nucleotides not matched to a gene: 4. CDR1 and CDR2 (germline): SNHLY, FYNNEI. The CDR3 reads CATLLADQETQYF. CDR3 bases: TGTGCCACCTTACTAGCGGACCAAGAGACCCAGTACTTC.

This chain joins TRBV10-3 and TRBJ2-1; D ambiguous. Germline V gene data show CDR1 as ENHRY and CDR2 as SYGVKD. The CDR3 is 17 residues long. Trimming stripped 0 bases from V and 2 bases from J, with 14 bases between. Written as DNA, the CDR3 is TGTGCCATCAGTGAGTCCCAGACTTCTCTAGCCTACAATGAGCAGTTCTTC. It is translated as CAISESQTSLAYNEQFF.

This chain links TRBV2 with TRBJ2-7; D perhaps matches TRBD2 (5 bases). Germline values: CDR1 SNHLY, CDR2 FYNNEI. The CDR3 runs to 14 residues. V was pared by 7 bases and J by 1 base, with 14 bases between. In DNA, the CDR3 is TGTGCCAGCAAGCCGGGTGAGGGATCCTACGAGCAGTACTTC. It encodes CASKPGEGSYEQYF.

In nucleotides, the CDR3 is TGTGCCATCAGTGGCCCCCCCTTCCGGGGGACGAACACCGGGGAGCTGTTTTTT. It encodes CAISGPPFRGTNTGELFF. V is TRBV10-3 and J is TRBJ2-2; tentative D call: TRBD2 (6 bases). CDR1 ENHRY and CDR2 SYGVKD come from the germline V gene. This CDR3 contains 18 residues. V was trimmed by 4 bases and J by 0 bases, leaving 18 bases between them.

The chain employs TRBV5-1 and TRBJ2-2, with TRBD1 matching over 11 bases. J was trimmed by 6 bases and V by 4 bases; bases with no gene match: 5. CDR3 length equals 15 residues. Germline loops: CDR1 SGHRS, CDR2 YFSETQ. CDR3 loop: CASSDRTGGPGELFF. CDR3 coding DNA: TGCGCCAGCAGCGACAGGACAGGGGGCCCCGGGGAGCTGTTTTTT.

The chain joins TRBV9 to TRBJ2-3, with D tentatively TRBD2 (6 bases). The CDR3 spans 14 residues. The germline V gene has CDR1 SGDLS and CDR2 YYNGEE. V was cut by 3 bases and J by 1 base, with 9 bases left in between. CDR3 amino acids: CASSARGGTDTQYF. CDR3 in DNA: TGTGCCAGCAGCGCTCGCGGGGGCACAGATACGCAGTATTTT.